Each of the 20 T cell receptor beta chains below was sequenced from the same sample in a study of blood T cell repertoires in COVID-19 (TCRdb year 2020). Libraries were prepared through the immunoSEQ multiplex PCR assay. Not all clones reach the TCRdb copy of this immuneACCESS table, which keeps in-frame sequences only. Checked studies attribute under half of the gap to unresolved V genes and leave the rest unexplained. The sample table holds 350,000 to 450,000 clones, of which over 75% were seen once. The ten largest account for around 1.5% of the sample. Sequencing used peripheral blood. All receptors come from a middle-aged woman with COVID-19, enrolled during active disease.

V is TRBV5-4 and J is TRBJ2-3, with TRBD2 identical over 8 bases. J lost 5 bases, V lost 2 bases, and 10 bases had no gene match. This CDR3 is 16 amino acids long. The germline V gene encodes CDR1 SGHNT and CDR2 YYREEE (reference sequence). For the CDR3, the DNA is TGTGCCAGCAGCTTACGGGGGGGGGCCCCAGGAGATACGCAGTATTTT. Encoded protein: CASSLRGGAPGDTQYF.

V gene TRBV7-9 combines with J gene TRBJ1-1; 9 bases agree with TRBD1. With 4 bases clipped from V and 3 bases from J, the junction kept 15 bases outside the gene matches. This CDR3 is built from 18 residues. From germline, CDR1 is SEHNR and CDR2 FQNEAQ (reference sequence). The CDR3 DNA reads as TGTGCCAGCAGCTCCCAACAGGGGGCTGGTATTGGAGACACTGAAGCTTTCTTT. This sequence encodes CASSSQQGAGIGDTEAFF.

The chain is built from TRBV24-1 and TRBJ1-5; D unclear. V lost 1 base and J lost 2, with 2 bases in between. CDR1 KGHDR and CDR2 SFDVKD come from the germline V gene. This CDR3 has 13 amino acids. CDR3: CATSDFGNQPQHF. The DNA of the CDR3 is TGTGCCACCAGTGATTTCGGCAATCAGCCCCAGCATTTT.

The DNA of the CDR3 is TGTGCCAGTTACACAGGTACCACACGTACTGAAGCTTTCTTT. Its protein is CASYTGTTRTEAFF. The V gene is TRBV6-5, the J gene TRBJ1-1, with a tentative D call TRBD1 (5 bases). V gave up 9 bases and J gave up 5 bases, with 19 bases separating them. This CDR3 has 14 residues. CDR1 is MNHEY, CDR2 SVGAGI, per germline.

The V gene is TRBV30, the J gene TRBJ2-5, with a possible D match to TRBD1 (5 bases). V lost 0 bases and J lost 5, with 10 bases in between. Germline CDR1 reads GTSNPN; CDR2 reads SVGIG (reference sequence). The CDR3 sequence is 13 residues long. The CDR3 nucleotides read TGTGCCTGGAGTGTGGACATCGGGGAGACCCAGTACTTC. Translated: CAWSVDIGETQYF.

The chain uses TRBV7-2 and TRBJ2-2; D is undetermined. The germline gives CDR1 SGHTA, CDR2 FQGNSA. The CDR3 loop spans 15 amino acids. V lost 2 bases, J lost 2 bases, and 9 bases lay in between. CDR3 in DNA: TGTGCCAGCAGCTTATTGGCAGATAACACCGGGGAGCTGTTTTTT. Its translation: CASSLLADNTGELFF.

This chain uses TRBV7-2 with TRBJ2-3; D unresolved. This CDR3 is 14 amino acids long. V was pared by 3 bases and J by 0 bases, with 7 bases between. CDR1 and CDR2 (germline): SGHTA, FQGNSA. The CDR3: CASSLASSTDTQYF. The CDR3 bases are TGTGCCAGCAGCTTGGCCTCTAGCACAGATACGCAGTATTTT. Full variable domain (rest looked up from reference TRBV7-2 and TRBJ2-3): GAGVSQSPSNKVTEKGKDVELRCDPISGHTALYWYRQSLGQGLEFLIYFQGNSAPDKSGLPSDRFSAERTGGSVSTLTIQRTQQEDSAVYLCASSLASSTDTQYFGPGTRLTVL.

The CDR3 sequence is CASSPGTGAGNTIYF. The CDR3 DNA sequence: TGTGCCAGCAGCCCTGGGACAGGGGCTGGAAACACCATATATTTT. The chain joins TRBV28 to TRBJ1-3, with 10 nucleotides matching TRBD1. CDR3 length: 15 amino acids. Looked up from germline, CDR1 is MDHEN and CDR2 is SYDVKM. With 6 bases clipped from V and 2 bases from J, the junction kept 4 bases outside the gene matches.

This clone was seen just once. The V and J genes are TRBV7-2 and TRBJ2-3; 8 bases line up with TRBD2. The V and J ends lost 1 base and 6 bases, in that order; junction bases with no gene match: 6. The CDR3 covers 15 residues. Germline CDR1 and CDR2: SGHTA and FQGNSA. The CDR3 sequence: CASSLGSGALDTQYF. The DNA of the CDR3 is TGTGCCAGCAGCTTAGGTAGCGGGGCCCTGGATACGCAGTATTTT.

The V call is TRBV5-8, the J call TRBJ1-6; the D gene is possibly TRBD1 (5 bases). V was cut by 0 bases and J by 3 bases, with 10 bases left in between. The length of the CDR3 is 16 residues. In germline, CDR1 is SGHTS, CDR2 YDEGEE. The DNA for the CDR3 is TGTGCCAGCAGCTTGGTCCCCGGGGGCTATAATTCACCCCTCCACTTT. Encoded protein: CASSLVPGGYNSPLHF. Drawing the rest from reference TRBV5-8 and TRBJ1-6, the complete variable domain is EAGVTQSPTHLIKTRGQQATLRCSPISGHTSVYWYQQALGLGLQFLLWYDEGEERNRGNFPPRFSGRQFPNYSSELNVNALELEDSALYLCASSLVPGGYNSPLHFGNGTRLTVT.

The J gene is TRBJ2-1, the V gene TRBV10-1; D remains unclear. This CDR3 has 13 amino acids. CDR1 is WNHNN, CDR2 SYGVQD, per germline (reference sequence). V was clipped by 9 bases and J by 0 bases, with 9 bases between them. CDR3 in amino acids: CARRSSSYNEQFF. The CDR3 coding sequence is TGCGCCAGACGATCTAGCTCCTACAATGAGCAGTTCTTC.

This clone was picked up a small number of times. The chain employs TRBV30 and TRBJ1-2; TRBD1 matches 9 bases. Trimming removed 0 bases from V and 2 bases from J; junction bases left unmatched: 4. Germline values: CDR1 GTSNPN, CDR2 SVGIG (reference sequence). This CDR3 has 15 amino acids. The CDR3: CAWSVGTGGNYGYTF. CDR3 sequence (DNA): TGTGCCTGGAGTGTCGGAACAGGGGGCAACTATGGCTACACCTTC.

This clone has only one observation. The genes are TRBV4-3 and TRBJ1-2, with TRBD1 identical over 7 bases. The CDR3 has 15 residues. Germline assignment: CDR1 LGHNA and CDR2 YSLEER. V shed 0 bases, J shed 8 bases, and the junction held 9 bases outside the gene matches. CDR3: CASSQDDRVFGGYTF. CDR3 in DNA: TGCGCCAGCAGCCAAGACGACAGGGTATTTGGGGGCTACACCTTC.

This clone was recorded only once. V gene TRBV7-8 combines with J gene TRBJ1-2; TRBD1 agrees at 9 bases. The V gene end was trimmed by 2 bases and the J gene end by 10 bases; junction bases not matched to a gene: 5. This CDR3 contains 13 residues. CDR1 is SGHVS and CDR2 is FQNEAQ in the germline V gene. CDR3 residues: CASSLSGQGNYTF. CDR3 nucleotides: TGTGCCAGCAGCTTATCGGGACAGGGAAACTACACCTTC.

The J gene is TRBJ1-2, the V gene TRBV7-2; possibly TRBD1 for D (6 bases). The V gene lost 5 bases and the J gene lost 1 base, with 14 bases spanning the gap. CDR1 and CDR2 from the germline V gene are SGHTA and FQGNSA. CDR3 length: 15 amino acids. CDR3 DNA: TGTGCCAGCAGCCCCCAGGGGACGGTTAACTATGGCTACACCTTC. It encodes CASSPQGTVNYGYTF.

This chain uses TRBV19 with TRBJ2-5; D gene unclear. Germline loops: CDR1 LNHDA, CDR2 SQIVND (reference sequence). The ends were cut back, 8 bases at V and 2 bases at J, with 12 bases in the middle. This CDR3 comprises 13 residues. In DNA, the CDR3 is TGTGCCAGTGCCACACCACAGCAAGAGACCCAGTACTTC. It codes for CASATPQQETQYF.

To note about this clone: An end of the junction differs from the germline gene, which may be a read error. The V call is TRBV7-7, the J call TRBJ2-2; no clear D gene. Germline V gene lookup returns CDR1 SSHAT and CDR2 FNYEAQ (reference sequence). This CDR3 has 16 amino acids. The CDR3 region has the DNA TGTGCTAGCAGCTTAAGCAGCGCCCAAGGCACCGGGGAGCTGTTTTTT. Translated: CASSLSSAQGTGELFF.

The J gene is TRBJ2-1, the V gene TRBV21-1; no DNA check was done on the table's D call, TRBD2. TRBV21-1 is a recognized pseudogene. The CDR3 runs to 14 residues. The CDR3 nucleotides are TGTGCCAGCAGCAAAATTGGGGGGTTTAAAGTTCGGTTCTTC. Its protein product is CASSKIGGFKVRFF.

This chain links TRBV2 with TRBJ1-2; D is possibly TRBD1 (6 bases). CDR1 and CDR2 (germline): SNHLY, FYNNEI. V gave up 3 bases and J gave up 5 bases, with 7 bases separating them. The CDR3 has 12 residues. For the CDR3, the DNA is TGTGCCAGCAGTGATACAGGGTATGGCTACACCTTC. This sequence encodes CASSDTGYGYTF.

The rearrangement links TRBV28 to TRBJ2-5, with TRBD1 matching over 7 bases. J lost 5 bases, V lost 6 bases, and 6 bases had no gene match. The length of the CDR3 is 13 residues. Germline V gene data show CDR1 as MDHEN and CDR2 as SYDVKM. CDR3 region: CASSKTGLETQYF. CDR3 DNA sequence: TGTGCCAGCAGCAAGACAGGGTTGGAGACCCAGTACTTC. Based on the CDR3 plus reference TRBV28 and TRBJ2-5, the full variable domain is DVKVTQSSRYLVKRTGEKVFLECVQDMDHENMFWYRQDPGLGLRLIYFSYDVKMKEKGDIPEGYSVSREKKERFSLILESASTNQTSMYLCASSKTGLETQYFGPGTRLLVL.